This section outlines one T cell receptor beta chain sequence together with its context. Under the authors' procedure: Nucleated cell counts were estimated from reference gene primer amplification. Clones were sequenced by immunoSEQ multiplex PCR, and TCRdb holds only the in-frame ones, with some missing. V and J calls and clone size follow that table, whereas D and trimming were derived from the DNA. The data show 100,000 to 150,000 clones, about four fifths seen once. The CDR3 runs to 11 residues. The V end was cut by 3 bases, the J end by 7 bases, with 7 bases between. The V gene's germline CDR1 is DFQATT and CDR2 SNEGSKA (reference sequence). The entry originates in a study of blood T cell repertoires in COVID-19. On the study more broadly: PBMCs, B-cell-depleted T cells, or T cells provided the cDNA or gDNA that made up the material.

The source material was peripheral blood. This sequence was found in a woman in her fifties or sixties with acute or convalescent COVID-19. The chain is built from TRBV20-1 and TRBJ2-1; D may be TRBD2 (5 bases). The CDR3 coding sequence is TGCAGTGCTAGTAGGGAGAATGAGCAGTTCTTC. Its translation: CSASRENEQFF.